This T cell receptor (beta chain) is from a study of blood T cell repertoires in COVID-19. The overall study: Whether acute or convalescent, the COVID-19 samples came from the United States, Italy and Spain. PBMCs, B-cell-depleted T cells, or T cells provided the cDNA or gDNA that made up the material.

J lost 4 bases, V lost 5 bases, and 7 bases had no gene match. The CDR3 has 14 residues. The germline V gene encodes CDR1 SEHNR and CDR2 FQNEAQ (reference sequence). How the authors handled the data: Estimated nucleated cell counts came from reference gene primer amplification. Measured with immunoSEQ multiplex PCR; TCRdb has only the in-frame clones, and not every one. V and J calls and clone size come straight from that table; D and trimming were deduced from the DNA. The sample lists around 150,000 clones, around nine tenths seen once, with 3.5% to 4.5% in the top ten. The J gene is TRBJ1-1, the V gene TRBV7-9; 7 positions agree with TRBD1. Sequencing was done on a sample of peripheral blood. This TCR came from a woman aged 40 to 50 with acute or convalescent COVID-19. The CDR3 DNA sequence: TGTGCCAGCAGCCCCCAACAGGGGTCCACTGAAGCTTTCTTT. It is translated as CASSPQQGSTEAFF.